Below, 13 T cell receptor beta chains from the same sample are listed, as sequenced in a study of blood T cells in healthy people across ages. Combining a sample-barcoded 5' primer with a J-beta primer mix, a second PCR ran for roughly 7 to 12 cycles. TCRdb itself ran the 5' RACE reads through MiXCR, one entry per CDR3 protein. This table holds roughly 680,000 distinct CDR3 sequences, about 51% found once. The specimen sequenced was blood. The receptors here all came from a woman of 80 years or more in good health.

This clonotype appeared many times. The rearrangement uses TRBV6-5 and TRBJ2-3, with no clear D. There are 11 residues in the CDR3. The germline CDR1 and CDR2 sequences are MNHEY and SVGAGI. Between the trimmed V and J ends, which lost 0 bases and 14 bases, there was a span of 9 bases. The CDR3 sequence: CASSYSIDPYF. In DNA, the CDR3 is TGTGCCAGCAGTTACTCGATCGACCCGTATTTT.

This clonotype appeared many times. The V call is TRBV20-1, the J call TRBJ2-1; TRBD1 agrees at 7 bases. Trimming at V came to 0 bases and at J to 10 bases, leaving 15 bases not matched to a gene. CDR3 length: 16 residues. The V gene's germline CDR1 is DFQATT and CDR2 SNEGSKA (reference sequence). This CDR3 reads CSARDPYRGSGMEQFF. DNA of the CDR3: TGCAGTGCTAGAGATCCATACAGGGGTTCGGGTATGGAGCAGTTCTTC.

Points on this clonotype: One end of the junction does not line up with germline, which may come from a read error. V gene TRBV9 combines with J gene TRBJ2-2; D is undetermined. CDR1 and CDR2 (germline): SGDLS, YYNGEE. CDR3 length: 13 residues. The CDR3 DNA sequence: TGTACCAGCAGCGTAGTGAACACCGGGGAGCTGTTTTTT. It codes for CTSSVVNTGELFF.

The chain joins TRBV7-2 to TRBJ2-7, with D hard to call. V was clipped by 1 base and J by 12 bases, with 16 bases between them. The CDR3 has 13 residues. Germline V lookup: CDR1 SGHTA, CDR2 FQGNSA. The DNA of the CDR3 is TGTGCCAGCAGCTTAGAGCCGGACCATTGGCGGTACTTC. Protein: CASSLEPDHWRYF. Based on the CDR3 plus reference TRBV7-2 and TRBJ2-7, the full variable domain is GAGVSQSPSNKVTEKGKDVELRCDPISGHTALYWYRQSLGQGLEFLIYFQGNSAPDKSGLPSDRFSAERTGGSVSTLTIQRTQQEDSAVYLCASSLEPDHWRYFGPGTRLTVT.

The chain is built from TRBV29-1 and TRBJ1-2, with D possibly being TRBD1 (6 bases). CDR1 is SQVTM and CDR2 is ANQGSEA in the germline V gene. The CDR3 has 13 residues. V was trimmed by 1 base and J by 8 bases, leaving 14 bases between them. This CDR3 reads CSVEVSRGEGYTF. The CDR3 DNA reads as TGCAGCGTTGAAGTCAGCAGGGGCGAGGGCTACACCTTC.

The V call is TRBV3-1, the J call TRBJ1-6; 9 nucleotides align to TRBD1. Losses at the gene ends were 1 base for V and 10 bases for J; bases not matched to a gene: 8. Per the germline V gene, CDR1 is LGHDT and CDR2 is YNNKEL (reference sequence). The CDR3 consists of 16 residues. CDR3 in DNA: TGTGCCAGCAGCCAAGTGGCTGGGACAGGGATCTCACCCCTCCACTTT. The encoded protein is CASSQVAGTGISPLHF.

The CDR3 coding sequence is TGCGCCAGCAGCCAAGAATGGTCCGGAATACATACGCAGTATTTT. Translating it yields CASSQEWSGIHTQYF. The V gene is TRBV4-3, the J gene TRBJ2-3; unclear D gene. Trimming left V 0 bases short and J 7 bases short, with 14 bases between. CDR1 and CDR2 (germline): LGHNA, YSLEER. This CDR3 has 15 amino acids.

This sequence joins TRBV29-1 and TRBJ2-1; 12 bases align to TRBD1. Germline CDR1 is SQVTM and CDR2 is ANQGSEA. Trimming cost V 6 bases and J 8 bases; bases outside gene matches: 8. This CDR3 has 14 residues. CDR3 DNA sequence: TGCAGCGTCGACCGGGACAGGGGGCCCTATGAGCAGTTCTTC. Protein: CSVDRDRGPYEQFF.

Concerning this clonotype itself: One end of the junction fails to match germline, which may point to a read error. Here the CDR3 DNA reads TGTGCCTGCAGCTTAGTTGGCGGGGGGCTCACAGATACGCAGTATTTT. Its protein product is CACSLVGGGLTDTQYF. V is TRBV7-2 and J is TRBJ2-3; 8 nucleotides match TRBD2. CDR3 length: 16 residues. Per the germline V gene, CDR1 is SGHTA and CDR2 is FQGNSA. Variable domain in full (rest from reference TRBV7-2 and TRBJ2-3): GAGVSQSPSNKVTEKGKDVELRCDPISGHTALYWYRQSLGQGLEFLIYFQGNSAPDKSGLPSDRFSAERTGGSVSTLTIQRTQQEDSAVYLCACSLVGGGLTDTQYFGPGTRLTVL.

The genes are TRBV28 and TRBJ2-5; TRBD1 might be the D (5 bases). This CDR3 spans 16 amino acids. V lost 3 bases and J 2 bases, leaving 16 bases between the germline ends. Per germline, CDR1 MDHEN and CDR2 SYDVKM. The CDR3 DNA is TGTGCCAGCAGTTTGGGTAGGACAACACAACAAGAGACCCAGTACTTC. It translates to CASSLGRTTQQETQYF.

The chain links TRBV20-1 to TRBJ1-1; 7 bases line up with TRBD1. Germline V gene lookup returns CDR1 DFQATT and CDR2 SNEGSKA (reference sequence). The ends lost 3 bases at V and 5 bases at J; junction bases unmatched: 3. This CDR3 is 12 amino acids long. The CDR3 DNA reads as TGCAGTGCTAGGACAGGGTGGACTGAAGCTTTCTTT. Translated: CSARTGWTEAFF.

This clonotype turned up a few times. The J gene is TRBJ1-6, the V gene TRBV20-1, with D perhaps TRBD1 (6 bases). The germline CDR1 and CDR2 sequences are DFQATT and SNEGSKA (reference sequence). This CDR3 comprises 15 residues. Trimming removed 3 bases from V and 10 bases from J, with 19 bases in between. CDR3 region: CSARGGRGDGSPLHF. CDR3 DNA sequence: TGCAGTGCTAGGGGGGGCAGGGGAGATGGCTCACCCCTCCACTTT.

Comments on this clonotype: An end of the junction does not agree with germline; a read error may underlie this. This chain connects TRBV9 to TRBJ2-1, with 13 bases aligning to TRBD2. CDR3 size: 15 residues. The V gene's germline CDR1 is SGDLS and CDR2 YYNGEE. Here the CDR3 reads CAGSVLAGGRNEQFF. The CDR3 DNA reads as TGTGCCGGCAGCGTACTAGCGGGGGGGCGCAATGAGCAGTTCTTC.